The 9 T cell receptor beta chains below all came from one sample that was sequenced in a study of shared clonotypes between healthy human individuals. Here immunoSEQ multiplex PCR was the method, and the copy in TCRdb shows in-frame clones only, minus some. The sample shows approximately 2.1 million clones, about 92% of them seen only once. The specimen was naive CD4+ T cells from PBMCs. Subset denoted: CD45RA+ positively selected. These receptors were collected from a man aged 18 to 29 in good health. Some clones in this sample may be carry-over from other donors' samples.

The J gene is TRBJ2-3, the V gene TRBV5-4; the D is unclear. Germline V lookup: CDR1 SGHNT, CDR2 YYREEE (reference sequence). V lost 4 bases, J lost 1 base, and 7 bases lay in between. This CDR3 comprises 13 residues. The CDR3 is CASSAQGTDTQYF. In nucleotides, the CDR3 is TGTGCCAGCAGCGCTCAGGGCACAGATACGCAGTATTTT.

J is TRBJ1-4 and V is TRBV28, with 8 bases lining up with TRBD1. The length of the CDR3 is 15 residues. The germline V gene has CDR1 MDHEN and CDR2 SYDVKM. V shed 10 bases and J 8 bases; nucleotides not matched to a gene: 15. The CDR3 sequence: CATGAGGAGDEKLFF. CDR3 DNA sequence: TGTGCCACCGGGGCAGGGGGCGCGGGGGACGAAAAACTGTTTTTT. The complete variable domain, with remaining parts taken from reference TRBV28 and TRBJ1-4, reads DVKVTQSSRYLVKRTGEKVFLECVQDMDHENMFWYRQDPGLGLRLIYFSYDVKMKEKGDIPEGYSVSREKKERFSLILESASTNQTSMYLCATGAGGAGDEKLFFGSGTQLSVL.

The CDR3 sequence is CASSGALQASNTEAFF. The CDR3 coding sequence is TGTGCCAGCAGTGGTGCTCTACAGGCCTCGAACACTGAAGCTTTCTTT. V is TRBV6-1 and J is TRBJ1-1; possible D gene TRBD1, 5 bases. The CDR3 totals 16 residues. Germline V gene data show CDR1 as MNHNS and CDR2 as SASEGT. The V and J ends lost 4 bases and 1 base respectively, with 16 bases between them.

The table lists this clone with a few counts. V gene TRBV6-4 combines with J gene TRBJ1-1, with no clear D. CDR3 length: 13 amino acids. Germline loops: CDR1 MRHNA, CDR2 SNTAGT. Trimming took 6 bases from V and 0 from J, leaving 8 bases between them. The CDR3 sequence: CASRASVNTEAFF. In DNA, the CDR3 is TGTGCCAGCAGAGCGTCAGTGAACACTGAAGCTTTCTTT.

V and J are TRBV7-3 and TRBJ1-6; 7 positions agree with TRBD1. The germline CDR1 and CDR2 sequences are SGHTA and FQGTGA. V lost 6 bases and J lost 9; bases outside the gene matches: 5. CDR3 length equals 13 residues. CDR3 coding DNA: TGTGCCAGCAGTATGTCAGGGGGTTCACCCCTCCACTTT. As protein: CASSMSGGSPLHF. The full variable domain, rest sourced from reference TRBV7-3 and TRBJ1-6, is GAGVSQTPSNKVTEKGKYVELRCDPISGHTALYWYRQSLGQGPEFLIYFQGTGAADDSGLPNDRFFAVRPEGSVSTLKIQRTERGDSAVYLCASSMSGGSPLHFGNGTRLTVT.

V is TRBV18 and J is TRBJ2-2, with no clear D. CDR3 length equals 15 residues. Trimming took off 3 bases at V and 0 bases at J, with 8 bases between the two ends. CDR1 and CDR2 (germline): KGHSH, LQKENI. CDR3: CASSPSRSNTGELFF. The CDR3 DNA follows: TGTGCCAGCTCACCGTCTAGATCGAACACCGGGGAGCTGTTTTTT.

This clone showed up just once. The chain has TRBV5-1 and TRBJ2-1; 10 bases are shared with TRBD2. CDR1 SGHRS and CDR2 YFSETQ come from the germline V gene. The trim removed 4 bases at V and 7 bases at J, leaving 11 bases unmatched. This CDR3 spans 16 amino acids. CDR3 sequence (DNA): TGCGCCAGCAGCGCCGGGACTAGCGCCCTAAGGAATGAGCAGTTCTTC. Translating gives CASSAGTSALRNEQFF.

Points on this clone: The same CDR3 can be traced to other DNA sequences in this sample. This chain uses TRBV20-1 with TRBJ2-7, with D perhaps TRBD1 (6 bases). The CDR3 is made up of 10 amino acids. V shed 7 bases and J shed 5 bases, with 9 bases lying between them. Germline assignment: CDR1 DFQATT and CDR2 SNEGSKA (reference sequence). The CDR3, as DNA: TGCAGTGGGCAGGGGAACGAGCAGTACTTC. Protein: CSGQGNEQYF.

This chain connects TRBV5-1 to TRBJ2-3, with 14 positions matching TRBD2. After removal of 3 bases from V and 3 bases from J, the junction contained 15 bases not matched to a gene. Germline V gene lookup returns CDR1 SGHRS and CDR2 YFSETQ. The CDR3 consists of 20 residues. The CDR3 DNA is TGCGCCAGCAGCTGGCCCGCTCCTTTGACTAGCGGGAGGGTAACAGATACGCAGTATTTT. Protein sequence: CASSWPAPLTSGRVTDTQYF.